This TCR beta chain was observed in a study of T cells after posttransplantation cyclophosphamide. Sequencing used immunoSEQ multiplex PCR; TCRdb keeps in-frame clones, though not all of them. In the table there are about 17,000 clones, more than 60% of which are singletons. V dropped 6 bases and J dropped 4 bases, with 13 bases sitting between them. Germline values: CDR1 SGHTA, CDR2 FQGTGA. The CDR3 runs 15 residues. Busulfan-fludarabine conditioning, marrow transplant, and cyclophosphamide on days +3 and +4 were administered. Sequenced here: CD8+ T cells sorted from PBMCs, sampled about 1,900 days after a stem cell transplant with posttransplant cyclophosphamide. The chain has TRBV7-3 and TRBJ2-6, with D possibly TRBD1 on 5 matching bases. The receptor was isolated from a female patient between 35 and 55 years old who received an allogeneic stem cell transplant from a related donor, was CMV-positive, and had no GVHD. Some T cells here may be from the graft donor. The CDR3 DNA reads TGTGCCAGCAGATCAGGGTTCTCCGGGGCCAACGTCCTGACTTTC. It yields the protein CASRSGFSGANVLTF.